These 16 T cell receptor beta chains were sequenced from one sample in a study of blood T cell repertoires in COVID-19. Assay used: immunoSEQ multiplex PCR; TCRdb lists only in-frame clones, some missing. Of 88,000 or so clones listed, roughly 90% are singletons. Sequencing input: peripheral blood. The receptors originated from a man aged 60-69 years with acute or convalescent COVID-19.

The CDR3 sequence: CASQHRDPGTEAFF. The CDR3 DNA reads TGTGCCAGCCAGCACAGGGATCCGGGGACTGAAGCTTTCTTT. This sequence joins TRBV19 and TRBJ1-1; possibly TRBD1 for D (6 bases). V lost 9 bases and J lost 5, with 19 bases in between. Germline CDR1 is LNHDA and CDR2 is SQIVND (reference sequence). The CDR3 runs to 14 residues.

The chain employs TRBV21-1 and TRBJ2-1; TRBD2 is the table's D call and was not checked against the DNA. TRBV21-1 is termed a pseudogene. CDR3 length: 17 residues. This CDR3 is CASSKAQQEGDYNEQFF. CDR3 bases: TGTGCCAGCAGCAAAGCGCAGCAGGAGGGCGACTACAATGAGCAGTTCTTC.

This sequence joins TRBV5-1 and TRBJ1-6; 11 nucleotides match TRBD1. CDR1 is SGHRS and CDR2 is YFSETQ in the germline V gene. Trimming at V came to 2 bases and at J to 10 bases, leaving 8 bases not matched to a gene. There are 16 residues in the CDR3. The chain's CDR3 is CASSLKGQGAGSPLHF. The CDR3 region has the DNA TGCGCCAGCAGCTTAAAAGGACAGGGGGCAGGGTCACCCCTCCACTTT. Looking up the rest from reference TRBV5-1 and TRBJ1-6 gives the full variable domain: KAGVTQTPRYLIKTRGQQVTLSCSPISGHRSVSWYQQTPGQGLQFLFEYFSETQRNKGNFPGRFSGRQFSNSRSEMNVSTLELGDSALYLCASSLKGQGAGSPLHFGNGTRLTVT.

This clone has only one observation. This rearrangement joins TRBV6-2 or TRBV6-3 to TRBJ2-6; 7 bases are shared with TRBD1. CDR1 MNHEY and CDR2 SVGEGT come from the germline V gene. V lost 5 bases, J lost 2 bases, and 6 bases stayed unmatched. CDR3 length equals 16 residues. The CDR3 coding sequence is TGTGCCAGCAGTCTATCCACAGGGGCTGGGGCCAACGTCCTGACTTTC. Translating it yields CASSLSTGAGANVLTF.

The chain carries TRBV7-8 and TRBJ1-4, with D possibly being TRBD1 (5 bases). The length of the CDR3 is 16 residues. Germline V gene data show CDR1 as SGHVS and CDR2 as FQNEAQ. V lost 8 bases and J lost 5, with 21 bases in between. CDR3 loop: CASLPSTARTNEKLFF. CDR3 bases: TGTGCCAGCCTACCCTCCACTGCGCGGACAAATGAAAAACTGTTTTTT. Based on the CDR3 plus reference TRBV7-8 and TRBJ1-4, the full variable domain is GAGVSQSPRYKVAKRGQDVALRCDPISGHVSLFWYQQALGQGPEFLTYFQNEAQLDKSGLPSDRFFAERPEGSVSTLKIQRTQQEDSAVYLCASLPSTARTNEKLFFGSGTQLSVL.

The J gene is TRBJ2-5, the V gene TRBV19; no clear D. This CDR3 spans 14 amino acids. Germline assignment: CDR1 LNHDA and CDR2 SQIVND (reference sequence). Trimming removed 4 bases at V and 5 bases at J, with 14 bases between. CDR3 residues: CASSTSAQLETQYF. The CDR3 DNA follows: TGTGCCAGTAGTACTTCAGCACAGTTGGAGACCCAGTACTTC.

This clone was counted between two and nine times. The genes are TRBV27 and TRBJ2-7; a possible D gene is TRBD1 (5 bases). V lost 2 bases and J 2 bases, leaving 13 bases between the germline ends. Germline CDR1 and CDR2: MNHEY and SMNVEV (reference sequence). The CDR3 totals 15 residues. The CDR3 is CASSLKGKGTYEQYF. The CDR3 DNA reads as TGTGCCAGCAGTTTAAAGGGAAAGGGGACCTACGAGCAGTACTTC.

The V and J genes are TRBV6-5 and TRBJ1-2, with 10 bases matching TRBD1. CDR1 and CDR2 (germline): MNHEY, SVGAGI. The CDR3 covers 15 residues. Losses at the gene ends were 6 bases for V and 2 bases for J; bases not matched to a gene: 6. CDR3 in DNA: TGTGCCAGCAGACCAGTGGGACAGGGGAACTATGGCTACACCTTC. Translating gives CASRPVGQGNYGYTF.

J is TRBJ1-2 and V is TRBV30; TRBD1 matches at 7 bases. V shed 1 base, J shed 8 bases, and the junction held 13 bases outside the gene matches. Germline CDR1 GTSNPN, CDR2 SVGIG (reference sequence). The CDR3 sequence is 15 residues long. CDR3 protein: CAWSAQTTTGNGYTF. The CDR3 nucleotides read TGTGCCTGGAGTGCCCAGACAACGACAGGGAACGGCTACACCTTC.

This clone was seen just once. The chain employs TRBV30 and TRBJ1-3; D gene ambiguous. Germline loops: CDR1 GTSNPN, CDR2 SVGIG (reference sequence). Between the trimmed V and J ends, which lost 6 bases and 7 bases, there was a span of 10 bases. This CDR3 contains 11 residues. The CDR3 nucleotides read TGTGCCTGCTTTGGAGGGAACACCATATATTTT. Protein: CACFGGNTIYF.

The chain couples TRBV5-8 to TRBJ1-1; 10 positions agree with TRBD1. CDR3 length equals 15 residues. The germline V gene encodes CDR1 SGHTS and CDR2 YDEGEE. V was clipped by 1 base and J by 3 bases; unmatched bases: 3. The CDR3 DNA sequence: TGTGCCAGCAGCTTGAGGGGACAGGGGTACACTGAAGCTTTCTTT. Translated: CASSLRGQGYTEAFF.

This chain connects TRBV5-6 to TRBJ1-3; 10 bases fit TRBD1. V trimming: 4 bases; J trimming: 4 bases; junction bases outside the gene matches: 8. Germline-derived CDR1 and CDR2 are SGHDT and YYEEEE. CDR3 length: 16 amino acids. CDR3 DNA: TGTGCCAGCAGCCCCGACAGGGGGCGGTCAGGAAACACCATATATTTT. Amino acids: CASSPDRGRSGNTIYF.

The rearrangement joins TRBV7-2 to TRBJ2-1; D is possibly TRBD2 (6 bases). Germline V gene lookup returns CDR1 SGHTA and CDR2 FQGNSA. V was shortened by 1 base and J by 3 bases, with 13 bases between the two germline ends. The CDR3 contains 16 residues. The DNA of the CDR3 is TGTGCCAGCAGCTTAGAAGGGCGGGGCCTCTACAATGAGCAGTTCTTC. Its protein product is CASSLEGRGLYNEQFF.

The chain uses TRBV19 and TRBJ1-2, with D possibly matching TRBD1 (5 bases). V dropped 5 bases and J dropped 6 bases, with 13 bases sitting between them. The length of the CDR3 is 13 residues. Germline V gene data show CDR1 as LNHDA and CDR2 as SQIVND (reference sequence). DNA for the CDR3: TGTGCCAGTAGTGGTTCCCAGGGCAATGGCTACACCTTC. Translated: CASSGSQGNGYTF.

The genes are TRBV25-1 and TRBJ1-1; D is unresolved. This CDR3 has 16 residues. Trimming took off 1 base at V and 3 bases at J, with 15 bases between the two ends. Germline V CDR1 and CDR2: MGHDK, SYGVNS. The CDR3 loop is CASSELAMGEDTEAFF. As DNA, the CDR3 is TGTGCCAGCAGTGAATTGGCGATGGGAGAGGACACTGAAGCTTTCTTT.

The J gene is TRBJ2-3, the V gene TRBV24-1; 9 bases agree with TRBD2. Germline values: CDR1 KGHDR, CDR2 SFDVKD. This CDR3 is built from 15 residues. Trimming removed 2 bases from V and 5 bases from J; junction bases left unmatched: 4. In DNA form, the CDR3 reads TGTGCCACCAGTGATTCTAGCGGGATGGAAGATACGCAGTATTTT. This translates into CATSDSSGMEDTQYF.